This T cell receptor beta chain was identified during a study of PD-L1 blockade in urothelial cancer. Turning to the study itself: Earlier, patients had received 0 to 3 chemotherapy regimens. Timepoints chosen for blood analysis were 3 weeks (second dose) and 6 weeks after treatment start. The study's findings and limits: Clonality of blood TCR below the median before treatment predicted better survival.

Remarks on this clone: Its target is not known.

Germline V CDR1 and CDR2: SGHRS, YFSETQ. V was clipped by 0 bases and J by 0 bases, with 19 bases between them. The length of the CDR3 is 18 residues. TCR analog templates of synthetic origin were spiked into each PCR. The protocol was immunoSEQ multiplex PCR, while the TCRdb copy is restricted to in-frame clones and leaves out a portion. The table includes 35,000 to 50,000 clones, about 84% detected once. Time point: pretreatment peripheral blood. V usage is TRBV5-1 and J usage is TRBJ2-7; weak D call: TRBD2 (6 bases). This TCR derives from a man between 60 and 75 years old with urothelial cancer. Sequencing was performed on PBMCs, taken around atezolizumab (anti-PD-L1) treatment. CDR3 amino acids: CASSLGHQDSGSSYEQYF. The CDR3 DNA reads as TGCGCCAGCAGCTTGGGACATCAAGATAGCGGCTCCTCCTACGAGCAGTACTTC.